Below are 18 T cell receptor beta chains sequenced from a single sample in a study of blood T cells in healthy people across ages. A second PCR, run for about 7 to 11 cycles, used a sample-barcoded 5' primer plus a J-beta primer mix. TCRdb re-called the 5' RACE reads through MiXCR, storing one row per CDR3 protein. The sample has 650,000 to 800,000 distinct CDR3 sequences, about 50% seen once; the top ten hold roughly 14%. The sample comprised blood. All receptors derive from a woman over 75 in good health.

The table lists this clonotype with a count of one. V gene TRBV11-2 combines with J gene TRBJ2-3; D is unresolved. In germline, CDR1 is SGHAT, CDR2 FQNNGV. V was pared by 0 bases and J by 6 bases, with 7 bases between. The CDR3 covers 13 residues. As DNA, the CDR3 is TGTGCCAGCAGCTTAGAAAGAATCGATACGCAGTATTTT. Residues: CASSLERIDTQYF.

This clonotype occurred many times. This chain links TRBV5-1 with TRBJ2-1, with D hard to call. Between the trimmed V and J ends, which lost 0 bases and 4 bases, there was a span of 8 bases. Per germline, CDR1 SGHRS and CDR2 YFSETQ. The length of the CDR3 is 14 residues. The CDR3 loop is CASSLGSNYNEQFF. CDR3 in DNA: TGCGCCAGCAGCTTGGGCAGCAATTACAATGAGCAGTTCTTC.

About this clonotype: This may arise from a read error, as a much more abundant clone is one base away. V usage is TRBV10-3 and J usage is TRBJ2-5, with TRBD2 identical over 7 bases. Germline-derived CDR1 and CDR2 are ENHRY and SYGVKD. This CDR3 comprises 15 residues. V trimming: 4 bases; J trimming: 11 bases; junction bases outside the gene matches: 16. The CDR3 loop reads CAISGAGLELGEQYF. The CDR3 DNA follows: TGTGCCATCAGTGGAGCAGGACTAGAGTTAGGTGAGCAGTACTTC.

About this clonotype itself: This may arise from a read error, as a much more abundant clone is one base away. The chain uses TRBV7-2 and TRBJ2-1, with D perhaps matching TRBD2 (5 bases). From germline, CDR1 is SGHTA and CDR2 FQGNSA. CDR3 length: 16 residues. V was cut by 1 base and J by 2 bases, with 12 bases left in between. The CDR3 loop reads CASSLGVSGTYNEQFF. The CDR3 coding sequence is TGTGCCAGCAGCTTAGGCGTGAGCGGTACCTACAATGAGCAGTTCTTC.

V gene TRBV7-2 combines with J gene TRBJ2-7; D gene uncertain. V was cut by 3 bases and J by 6 bases, with 12 bases left in between. Germline values: CDR1 SGHTA, CDR2 FQGNSA. There are 13 residues in the CDR3. CDR3 DNA: TGTGCCAGCAGCTTCGGAGTGGCCGGCGAGCAGTACTTC. Translation: CASSFGVAGEQYF.

This clonotype was counted only a few times. Since a much larger clone is just one base distant, this may be a read error. The genes are TRBV10-3 and TRBJ2-1, with no clear D. Germline lookup yields CDR1 ENHRY and CDR2 SYGVKD. This CDR3 has 12 amino acids. Trimming removed 0 bases at V and 6 bases at J, with 3 bases between. CDR3 sequence (DNA): TGTGCCATCAGTGAGTCGGGCAATGAGCAGTTCTTC. Protein product: CAISESGNEQFF.

This clonotype was counted between two and nine times. V is TRBV2 and J is TRBJ2-1; 10 bases line up with TRBD2. The CDR3 sequence is 14 residues long. Germline-derived CDR1 and CDR2 are SNHLY and FYNNEI. J gave up 9 bases and V 8 bases, and 10 bases lay outside the gene matches. In nucleotides, the CDR3 is TGTGCCAGCCTGGAGGCTAGCGGGAGAGGTGAGCAGTTCTTC. Translating gives CASLEASGRGEQFF.

This chain links TRBV16 with TRBJ1-5; possibly TRBD1 for D (5 bases). The V end lost 1 base, the J end lost 1 base, and 8 bases lay between the germline ends. Per the germline V gene, CDR1 is KGHSY and CDR2 is FQNENV. The CDR3 runs 15 residues. DNA for the CDR3: TGTGCCAGCAGCCAATTCCGGGACAGCAATCAGCCCCAGCATTTT. As protein: CASSQFRDSNQPQHF.

Notes on this clonotype: A much more abundant neighbour one base away suggests this may be a read error. The J gene is TRBJ2-1, the V gene TRBV9, with TRBD1 as a possible D gene (6 bases). Germline CDR1 and CDR2: SGDLS and YYNGEE. There are 12 residues in the CDR3. This CDR3 reads CAGSALQGEQFF. CDR3 nucleotide sequence: TGTGCCGGCAGCGCACTACAGGGTGAGCAGTTCTTC.

V usage is TRBV29-1 and J usage is TRBJ2-5; 7 nucleotides align to TRBD1. Germline V gene lookup returns CDR1 SQVTM and CDR2 ANQGSEA. The CDR3 is 12 amino acids. V gave up 7 bases and J gave up 13 bases; unmatched junction bases: 15. The CDR3 here is CSASKQGTQGYF. The CDR3 DNA sequence: TGCAGCGCGAGTAAACAGGGGACCCAAGGGTACTTC.

At least ten counts were recorded for this clonotype. The J gene is TRBJ2-1, the V gene TRBV2; 8 bases line up with TRBD2. The germline gives CDR1 SNHLY, CDR2 FYNNEI. The CDR3 sequence is 14 residues long. V lost 8 bases, J lost 5 bases, and 8 bases stayed unmatched. The CDR3 loop reads CASYGGGPNNEQFF. The CDR3, as DNA: TGTGCCAGCTACGGGGGGGGCCCTAACAATGAGCAGTTCTTC.

This clonotype was seen more than once but under ten times. V usage is TRBV29-1 and J usage is TRBJ2-1; D call uncertain. This CDR3 has 12 residues. Germline lookup yields CDR1 SQVTM and CDR2 ANQGSEA. Trimming stripped 0 bases from V and 8 bases from J, with 8 bases between. Here the CDR3 DNA reads TGCAGCGTTGAAGATGGAGTCGATGAGCAGTTCTTC. Encoded protein: CSVEDGVDEQFF.

The V call is TRBV7-3, the J call TRBJ2-3; D uncertain. Trimming left V 4 bases short and J 2 bases short, with 7 bases between. Germline values: CDR1 SGHTA, CDR2 FQGTGA. The CDR3 runs 13 residues. The CDR3 nucleotides read TGTGCCAGCAGCTGGCAGAACACAGATACGCAGTATTTT. This codes for CASSWQNTDTQYF.

The chain joins TRBV4-1 to TRBJ2-3, with 10 bases fitting TRBD2. The V segment lost 0 bases and the J segment 14 bases; nucleotides outside the gene matches: 17. Germline CDR1 reads MGHRA; CDR2 reads YSYEKL. This CDR3 spans 17 amino acids. The CDR3 region has the DNA TGCGCCAGCAGCCAAGATTTGGCTAGCGGGAGAGACAGATACGCGTATTTT. Protein product: CASSQDLASGRDRYAYF.

This CDR3 reads CASSHAIQEKLFF. CDR3 nucleotide sequence: TGTGCCAGCAGCCACGCTATTCAAGAAAAACTGTTTTTT. V gene TRBV7-9 combines with J gene TRBJ1-4, with D hard to call. The V and J ends lost 5 bases and 8 bases respectively, with 12 bases between them. This CDR3 is built from 13 residues. Germline-derived CDR1 and CDR2 are SEHNR and FQNEAQ (reference sequence).

This clonotype was found once. A much larger clone differs by one base, so this may be a read error. CDR3 DNA: TGTGCCAGCAGTTTCGTTCCAGGACGGGGGACTAATGAAAAACTGTTTTTT. This translates into CASSFVPGRGTNEKLFF. The gene calls are TRBV12-3 or TRBV12-4 and TRBJ1-4; D possibly corresponds to TRBD1 (5 bases). This CDR3 has 17 residues. V gave up 3 bases and J gave up 2 bases, with 16 bases separating them.

V and J are TRBV12-3 or TRBV12-4 and TRBJ1-2; 7 bases fit TRBD1. V was pared by 4 bases and J by 6 bases, with 11 bases of the junction left unmatched. This CDR3 contains 15 residues. The CDR3, as DNA: TGTGCCAGCAGTTGGGGGGACAGATTCTATGATGGCTACACCTTC. Its translation: CASSWGDRFYDGYTF.

This clonotype was counted at least ten times. This chain links TRBV2 with TRBJ2-1, with 8 bases matching TRBD1. Germline CDR1 is SNHLY and CDR2 is FYNNEI. The J segment lost 7 bases and the V segment lost 7 bases, leaving 6 bases of the junction unmatched. CDR3 length equals 13 residues. The CDR3 DNA reads as TGTGCCAGCAAGGACAGGGAAGCAAATGAGCAGTTCTTC. Its translation is CASKDREANEQFF.